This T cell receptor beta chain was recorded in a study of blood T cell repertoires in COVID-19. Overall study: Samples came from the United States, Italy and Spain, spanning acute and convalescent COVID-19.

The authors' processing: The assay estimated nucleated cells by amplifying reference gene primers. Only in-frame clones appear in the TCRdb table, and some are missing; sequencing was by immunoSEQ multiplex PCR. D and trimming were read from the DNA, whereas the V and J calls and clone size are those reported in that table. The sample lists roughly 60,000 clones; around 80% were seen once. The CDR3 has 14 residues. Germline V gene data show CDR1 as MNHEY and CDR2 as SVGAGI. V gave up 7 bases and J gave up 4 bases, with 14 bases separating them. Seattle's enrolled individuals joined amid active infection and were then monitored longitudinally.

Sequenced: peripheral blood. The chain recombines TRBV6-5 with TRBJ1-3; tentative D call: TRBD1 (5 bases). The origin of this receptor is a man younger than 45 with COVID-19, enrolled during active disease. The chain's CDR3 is CASIGGGLGNTIYF. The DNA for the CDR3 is TGTGCCAGCATTGGGGGGGGTTTGGGAAACACCATATATTTT.